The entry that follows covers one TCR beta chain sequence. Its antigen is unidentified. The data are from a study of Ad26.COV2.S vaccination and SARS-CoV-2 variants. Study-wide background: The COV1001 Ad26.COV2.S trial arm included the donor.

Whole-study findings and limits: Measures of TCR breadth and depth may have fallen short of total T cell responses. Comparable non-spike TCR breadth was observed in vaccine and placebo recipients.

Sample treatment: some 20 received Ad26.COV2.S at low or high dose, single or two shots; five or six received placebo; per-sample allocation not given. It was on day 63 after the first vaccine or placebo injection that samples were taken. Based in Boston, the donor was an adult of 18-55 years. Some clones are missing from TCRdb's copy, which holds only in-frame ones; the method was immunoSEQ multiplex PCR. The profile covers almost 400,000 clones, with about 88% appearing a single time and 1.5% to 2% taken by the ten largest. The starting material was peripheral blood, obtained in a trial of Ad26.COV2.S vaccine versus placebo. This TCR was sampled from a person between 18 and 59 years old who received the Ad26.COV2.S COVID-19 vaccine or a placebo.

CDR3 loop: CASSWGTGVGNEQFF. DNA for the CDR3: TGTGCCAGCAGTTGGGGGACAGGGGTTGGGAATGAGCAGTTCTTC. The V gene is TRBV28, the J gene TRBJ2-1, with 10 bases fitting TRBD1. After removal of 4 bases from V and 7 bases from J, the junction contained 7 bases not matched to a gene. CDR3 length: 15 amino acids. Germline V CDR1 and CDR2: MDHEN, SYDVKM. Full variable domain (rest looked up from reference TRBV28 and TRBJ2-1): DVKVTQSSRYLVKRTGEKVFLECVQDMDHENMFWYRQDPGLGLRLIYFSYDVKMKEKGDIPEGYSVSREKKERFSLILESASTNQTSMYLCASSWGTGVGNEQFFGPGTRLTVL.